Presented here are 17 T cell receptor beta chains from one specimen sequenced in a study of beta chain features in type 1 diabetes. The entirety of the isolated RNA underwent reverse transcription, so expressed TCRB transcripts were sequenced. Assay: immunoSEQ multiplex PCR; the TCRdb copy retains only in-frame clones and omits some. The sample has about 320,000 clones, approximately 14% seen once. The specimen sequenced was central memory CD4+ T cells from blood. Every receptor here comes from a man aged 25-40 years in good health.

The rearrangement uses TRBV11-3 and TRBJ2-5; tentatively, D is TRBD1 (5 bases). The germline V and J ends were trimmed by 5 bases and 3 bases, with 16 bases remaining between them. This CDR3 has 15 residues. The V gene's germline CDR1 is SGHNT and CDR2 YENEEA. The CDR3 bases are TGTGCCAGCAGCCCCCAACCGGACACGAAAGAGACCCAGTACTTC. Translating gives CASSPQPDTKETQYF.

This clone was counted between two and nine times. CDR3 sequence reads: CASSRDRGRDTGELFF. In nucleotides, the CDR3 is TGTGCCAGTAGTCGGGACAGGGGGCGCGACACCGGGGAGCTGTTTTTT. V usage is TRBV19 and J usage is TRBJ2-2; 12 nucleotides align to TRBD1. Per the germline V gene, CDR1 is LNHDA and CDR2 is SQIVND (reference sequence). V dropped 5 bases and J dropped 3; count of bases not matched to a gene: 4. The CDR3 extends over 16 amino acids.

This clone was counted between two and nine times. The chain combines TRBV12-5 with TRBJ2-2; D gene ambiguous. The CDR3 sequence is 17 residues long. Trimming took 3 bases from V and 0 from J, leaving 14 bases between them. Germline CDR1 and CDR2: LGHNT and FRNRAP. This CDR3 is CASGLIVQRPNTGELFF. CDR3 sequence (DNA): TGTGCTAGTGGTTTAATCGTACAGAGACCGAACACCGGGGAGCTGTTTTTT.

This clone was recorded a few times. In this CDR3 the conserved last residue, phenylalanine or tryptophan, is missing, so a read error is likely. Because the CDR3's place on the DNA is in doubt, the DNA is left out and the CDR3 is given as listed by TCRdb. V gene TRBV30 combines with J gene TRBJ2-3; TRBD2 is the table's D call and was not checked against the DNA. The CDR3 totals 13 residues, both ends included. Looked up from germline, CDR1 is GTSNPN and CDR2 is SVGIG (reference sequence). The CDR3 region is CAWKVVGLAGLQV.

J is TRBJ2-3 and V is TRBV6-5, with TRBD2 matching over 12 bases. This CDR3 is 14 amino acids long. The germline V gene has CDR1 MNHEY and CDR2 SVGAGI. With 10 bases clipped from V and 7 bases from J, the junction kept 9 bases outside the gene matches. The chain's CDR3 is CAISPTSGRNTQYF. The CDR3 region has the DNA TGTGCCATCAGCCCGACTAGCGGGAGAAATACGCAGTATTTT.

The table lists this clone with a few counts. The chain carries TRBV7-9 and TRBJ1-2, with 7 bases fitting TRBD1. The V gene's germline CDR1 is SEHNR and CDR2 FQNEAQ (reference sequence). V trimming: 10 bases; J trimming: 6 bases; junction bases outside the gene matches: 5. The length of the CDR3 is 11 residues. The CDR3 DNA reads as TGTGCCAACACCACAGGGGATGGCTACACCTTC. Its translation: CANTTGDGYTF.

The gene calls are TRBV5-5 and TRBJ2-4; 12 bases agree with TRBD1. Germline V gene lookup returns CDR1 SGHKS and CDR2 YYEKEE (reference sequence). CDR3 length equals 12 residues. The junction had 6 bases not matched to a gene; V was cut back by 4 bases and J by 16 bases. The CDR3 sequence: CASSATGQGAYF. CDR3 nucleotides: TGTGCCAGCAGCGCCACGGGACAGGGGGCATACTTC.

This clone was seen a handful of times. The V call is TRBV18, the J call TRBJ1-6, with 8 nucleotides matching TRBD1. The CDR3 runs 14 residues. CDR1 and CDR2 from the germline V gene are KGHSH and LQKENI. Trimming cost V 2 bases and J 9 bases; bases outside gene matches: 3. The CDR3 loop reads CASSPNRGGSPLHF. For the CDR3, the DNA is TGTGCCAGCTCACCAAACAGGGGGGGTTCACCCCTCCACTTT. Full variable domain (outside the CDR3, taken from reference TRBV18 and TRBJ1-6): NAGVMQNPRHLVRRRGQEARLRCSPMKGHSHVYWYRQLPEEGLKFMVYLQKENIIDESGMPKERFSAEFPKEGPSILRIQQVVRGDSAAYFCASSPNRGGSPLHFGNGTRLTVT.

This clone was seen many times. This chain links TRBV6-1 with TRBJ2-7, with D possibly matching TRBD2 (7 bases). The CDR3 totals 15 residues. With 9 bases removed from V and 2 bases from J, the gap between germline ends came to 20 bases. CDR1 and CDR2 (germline): MNHNS, SASEGT. CDR3 bases: TGTGCCAGTTGGCAGGGGAGGGGGTACCCCTACGAGCAGTACTTC. Its protein is CASWQGRGYPYEQYF.

DNA of the CDR3: TGCAGCGTTTTGGGCCGGGGGTTCGAGCAGTACTTC. It codes for CSVLGRGFEQYF. The chain couples TRBV29-1 to TRBJ2-7; tentative D call: TRBD2 (6 bases). This CDR3 contains 12 residues. Germline V lookup: CDR1 SQVTM, CDR2 ANQGSEA. Trimming shortened V by 5 bases and J by 6 bases, and 14 bases separated the two germline ends.

The chain couples TRBV9 to TRBJ1-6; perhaps TRBD1 as D (6 bases). Trimming removed 3 bases from V and 13 bases from J, with 17 bases in between. The CDR3 totals 14 residues. CDR1 is SGDLS, CDR2 YYNGEE, per germline. The DNA for the CDR3 is TGTGCCAGCAGCGCCAGTCGAGGGGGTATGCCCCTCCACTTT. Protein: CASSASRGGMPLHF.

This clone was observed a few times. This CDR3 reads CACKRGLAGDHNEQFF. The CDR3 DNA follows: TGTGCCTGCAAGAGGGGACTAGCGGGAGACCACAATGAGCAGTTCTTC. The rearrangement joins TRBV30 to TRBJ2-1, with 14 bases aligning to TRBD2. Germline V gene data show CDR1 as GTSNPN and CDR2 as SVGIG (reference sequence). CDR3 length: 16 residues. After removal of 6 bases from V and 5 bases from J, the junction contained 9 bases not matched to a gene. Supplemented by reference TRBV30 and TRBJ2-1, the full variable domain reads SQTIHQWPATLVQPVGSPLSLECTVEGTSNPNLYWYRQAAGRGLQLLFYSVGIGQISSEVPQNLSASRPQDRQFILSSKKLLLSDSGFYLCACKRGLAGDHNEQFFGPGTRLTVL.

This clone showed up just a few times. The chain recombines TRBV19 with TRBJ2-5; no clear D gene. The CDR3 totals 14 residues. CDR1 and CDR2 from the germline V gene are LNHDA and SQIVND (reference sequence). Trimming cost V 2 bases and J 2 bases, with 9 bases left between them. The CDR3 coding sequence is TGTGCCAGTAGTATAACGGCGGCACAAGAGACCCAGTACTTC. Translated, it gives CASSITAAQETQYF. The whole variable domain, remainder taken from reference TRBV19 and TRBJ2-5, is DGGITQSPKYLFRKEGQNVTLSCEQNLNHDAMYWYRQDPGQGLRLIYYSQIVNDFQKGDIAEGYSVSREKKESFPLTVTSAQKNPTAFYLCASSITAAQETQYFGPGTRLLVL.

This clone has only a few counts. The chain joins TRBV7-2 to TRBJ1-4; D is unresolved. Trimming removed 1 base at V and 5 bases at J, with 8 bases between. Germline-derived CDR1 and CDR2 are SGHTA and FQGNSA. The CDR3 extends over 14 amino acids. CDR3 nucleotides: TGTGCCAGCAGCTTAGGGAGAGGAAATGAAAAACTGTTTTTT. Translating it yields CASSLGRGNEKLFF.

This clone turned up a few times. The chain couples TRBV27 to TRBJ1-6; perhaps TRBD1 as D (6 bases). Trimming removed 8 bases at V and 7 bases at J, with 18 bases between. CDR1 and CDR2 (germline): MNHEY, SMNVEV (reference sequence). The CDR3 loop spans 15 amino acids. CDR3 in DNA: TGTGCCAGCGGCCTACCGGGACAATTCAATTCACCCCTCCACTTT. It is translated as CASGLPGQFNSPLHF.

The chain carries TRBV7-3 and TRBJ1-5; D is unclear. The CDR3 consists of 17 residues. V was shortened by 5 bases and J by 6 bases, with 23 bases between the two germline ends. The V gene's germline CDR1 is SGHTA and CDR2 FQGTGA. CDR3 coding DNA: TGTGCCAGCAGCCTGGAGATGTTATGTCGGGGAGGTCAGCCCCAGCATTTT. It specifies CASSLEMLCRGGQPQHF.

The sample holds a few counts of this clone. The rearrangement uses TRBV7-9 and TRBJ2-3; D gene unclear. Trimming removed 4 bases from V and 0 bases from J, with 8 bases in between. Germline V gives CDR1 SEHNR, CDR2 FQNEAQ (reference sequence). The CDR3 is made up of 14 amino acids. The CDR3 reads CASSSGPSTDTQYF. In nucleotides, the CDR3 is TGTGCCAGCAGCTCAGGACCGAGCACAGATACGCAGTATTTT.